These 22 T cell receptor beta chains were sequenced from one sample in a study of T-cell reconstitution after alpha-beta-depleted transplantation in children. A library of TCRbeta sequences, prepared with unique molecular identifiers, was generated. TCRdb re-derived calls from the PCR reads in MiXCR, one entry per CDR3 protein. The sample lists around 270,000 distinct CDR3 sequences, over 9.5% occurring once. Specimen: PBMCs, collected before TCRalphabeta/CD19-depleted stem cell transplant. These receptors all come from a boy in the first two years of life with acute myeloid leukemia, due to receive a stem cell transplant.

This chain connects TRBV4-1 to TRBJ2-3, with a weak D call TRBD2 (5 bases). Trimming left V 1 base short and J 2 bases short, with 13 bases between. The CDR3 totals 16 residues. Per the germline V gene, CDR1 is MGHRA and CDR2 is YSYEKL. The CDR3 nucleotides read TGCGCCAGCAGCCAAGCCCGGACTGGGTTCACAGATACGCAGTATTTT. Translation gives CASSQARTGFTDTQYF.

This clonotype has a count of ten or more. The J gene is TRBJ2-5, the V gene TRBV20-1; no definite D call. The germline gives CDR1 DFQATT, CDR2 SNEGSKA (reference sequence). This CDR3 has 10 residues. V shed 8 bases and J shed 5 bases, with 9 bases lying between them. CDR3 amino acids: CSTWWETQYF. CDR3 bases: TGCAGTACGTGGTGGGAGACCCAGTACTTC.

This clonotype was counted a few times. The J gene is TRBJ1-1, the V gene TRBV7-9, with unresolved D. V was clipped by 3 bases and J by 4 bases, with 3 bases between them. The CDR3 length is 11 residues. From germline, CDR1 is SEHNR and CDR2 FQNEAQ (reference sequence). Here the CDR3 reads CASSFITEAFF. The CDR3 DNA sequence: TGTGCCAGCAGCTTTATCACTGAAGCTTTCTTT.

This clonotype was counted a single time. The chain links TRBV12-3 or TRBV12-4 to TRBJ2-7, with 8 bases aligning to TRBD1. The CDR3 extends over 13 amino acids. The V and J ends lost 6 bases and 3 bases, in that order; junction bases with no gene match: 4. The CDR3 loop is CASRSGQVYEQYF. CDR3 coding DNA: TGTGCCAGCAGGTCGGGACAGGTCTACGAGCAGTACTTC.

This clonotype was seen many times. The chain employs TRBV7-2 and TRBJ2-1; no reliable D call. The V and J ends lost 2 bases and 4 bases respectively, with 12 bases between them. Germline lookup yields CDR1 SGHTA and CDR2 FQGNSA. This CDR3 has 15 amino acids. CDR3 sequence reads: CASSLPGLGYNEQFF. The CDR3 DNA sequence: TGTGCCAGCAGCTTACCGGGCTTGGGGTACAATGAGCAGTTCTTC.

This clonotype was detected many times. The rearrangement uses TRBV6-2 or TRBV6-3 and TRBJ2-3, with 8 nucleotides matching TRBD2. The CDR3 extends over 13 amino acids. Germline CDR1 and CDR2: MNHEY and SVGEGT. The J segment lost 1 base and the V segment lost 8 bases, leaving 2 bases of the junction unmatched. Written as DNA, the CDR3 is TGTGCCAGCGGGGGACTAGGCACAGATACGCAGTATTTT. The encoded protein is CASGGLGTDTQYF.

This clonotype was found a few times. V and J are TRBV25-1 and TRBJ1-1; TRBD1 agrees at 7 bases. The junction had 11 bases not matched to a gene; V was cut back by 6 bases and J by 4 bases. The CDR3 has 15 residues. Germline CDR1 is MGHDK and CDR2 is SYGVNS. CDR3 sequence reads: CASSHHPGGSTEAFF. The CDR3, as DNA: TGTGCCAGCAGCCACCATCCAGGGGGAAGCACTGAAGCTTTCTTT. Variable domain in full (rest from reference TRBV25-1 and TRBJ1-1): EADIYQTPRYLVIGTGKKITLECSQTMGHDKMYWYQQDPGMELHLIHYSYGVNSTEKGDLSSESTVSRIRTEHFPLTLESARPSHTSQYLCASSHHPGGSTEAFFGQGTRLTVV.

In its sample, this clonotype was seen many times. V usage is TRBV10-3 and J usage is TRBJ2-3; D may be TRBD1 or TRBD2 (7 bases each). There are 16 residues in the CDR3. Germline loops: CDR1 ENHRY, CDR2 SYGVKD. The V end lost 2 bases, the J end lost 1 base, and 13 bases lay between the germline ends. The CDR3 loop is CAISEPQGGGTDTQYF. CDR3 DNA sequence: TGTGCCATCAGTGAGCCCCAGGGGGGGGGCACAGATACGCAGTATTTT.

Written as DNA, the CDR3 is TGTGCCAGCAGCTTAGCACGGCTCCCTCAAGAGACCCAGTACTTC. Translation: CASSLARLPQETQYF. V usage is TRBV7-8 and J usage is TRBJ2-5, with D unclear. CDR3 length equals 15 residues. Germline CDR1 is SGHVS and CDR2 is FQNEAQ. Between the trimmed V and J ends, which lost 0 bases and 2 bases, there was a span of 10 bases.

This clonotype was found many times. The rearrangement joins TRBV29-1 to TRBJ1-1; D may be TRBD1 (5 bases). Germline V lookup: CDR1 SQVTM, CDR2 ANQGSEA. This CDR3 spans 14 amino acids. V lost 0 bases to trimming and J lost 3 bases, with 11 bases between them. The CDR3 DNA is TGCAGCGTTGAAGATTCCGGGGGGGACACTGAAGCTTTCTTT. It codes for CSVEDSGGDTEAFF.

This clonotype has ten or more counts. The chain combines TRBV4-3 with TRBJ2-2, with D tentatively TRBD1 (6 bases). This CDR3 is 14 amino acids long. Germline V CDR1 and CDR2: LGHNA, YSLEER. V dropped 1 base and J dropped 5 bases, with 8 bases sitting between them. CDR3 residues: CASSQVGGTGELFF. The CDR3 nucleotides are TGCGCCAGCAGCCAAGTAGGGGGAACCGGGGAGCTGTTTTTT.

The table lists this clonotype with many counts. The genes are TRBV18 and TRBJ2-7; D is possibly TRBD1 (6 bases). The CDR3 has 14 amino acids. The V gene's germline CDR1 is KGHSH and CDR2 LQKENI. V lost 2 bases to trimming and J lost 4 bases, with 12 bases between them. The CDR3 is CASSPVTGLYEQYF. CDR3 sequence (DNA): TGTGCCAGCTCACCAGTGACAGGCCTTTACGAGCAGTACTTC. Full variable domain (rest looked up from reference TRBV18 and TRBJ2-7): NAGVMQNPRHLVRRRGQEARLRCSPMKGHSHVYWYRQLPEEGLKFMVYLQKENIIDESGMPKERFSAEFPKEGPSILRIQQVVRGDSAAYFCASSPVTGLYEQYFGPGTRLTVT.

This clonotype was found many times. V is TRBV7-2 and J is TRBJ2-1, with a tentative D call TRBD2 (6 bases). V lost 5 bases and J lost 4, with 18 bases in between. CDR1 is SGHTA and CDR2 is FQGNSA in the germline V gene. CDR3 length equals 16 residues. The CDR3 spells CASSGRGGLLYNEQFF. The CDR3 region has the DNA TGTGCCAGCAGCGGTAGGGGCGGACTACTATACAATGAGCAGTTCTTC.

This clonotype has ten or more counts. This chain connects TRBV7-2 to TRBJ2-5; D is uncertain. This CDR3 region has 15 residues. Germline V gene sequence: CDR1 SGHTA, CDR2 FQGNSA. The germline V and J ends were trimmed by 1 base and 3 bases, with 12 bases remaining between them. This CDR3 reads CASSLESVGKETQYF. The DNA of the CDR3 is TGTGCCAGCAGCTTAGAATCAGTGGGGAAAGAGACCCAGTACTTC.

This clonotype has a count of ten or more. One end of the junction fails to match germline, which may point to a read error. The chain carries TRBV7-7 and TRBJ2-5; D possibly corresponds to TRBD1 (5 bases). This CDR3 has 12 residues. Germline V gene sequence: CDR1 SSHAT, CDR2 FNYEAQ (reference sequence). CDR3 protein: CASSLTDKTQYF. DNA for the CDR3: TGTGCTAGCAGCTTAACGGACAAGACCCAGTACTTC.

In regard to this clonotype: Its ends do not fully match the called genes, so a read error is possible. This chain connects TRBV12-3 or TRBV12-4 to TRBJ1-2; 8 bases match TRBD1. There are 15 residues in the CDR3. The CDR3 is CARRGQGASNYSYTF. The CDR3 DNA is TGTGCCAGGAGGGGGCAGGGGGCGTCTAACTATAGCTACACCTTC.

There are many counts of this clonotype. The chain carries TRBV5-1 and TRBJ2-2, with a weak D call TRBD2 (5 bases). Germline V gene lookup returns CDR1 SGHRS and CDR2 YFSETQ. The CDR3 runs 13 residues. Deletions cut 1 base from V and 6 bases from J, with 7 bases between. In DNA, the CDR3 is TGCGCCAGCAGCTTGACCGGGGCCGGGGAGCTGTTTTTT. Its protein product is CASSLTGAGELFF.

Regarding this clonotype: It may be a read error: a sequence one base away is much more abundant. V usage is TRBV6-2 or TRBV6-3 and J usage is TRBJ1-2, with 8 bases matching TRBD1. Germline V gene data show CDR1 as MNHEY and CDR2 as SVGEGT. The CDR3 length is 13 residues. CDR3 nucleotides: TGTGTCAGCAGCCTCAGGGGGCTTGAAGGCTACACCTTC. As protein: CVSSLRGLEGYTF.

This clonotype came up many times. CDR3 DNA: TGTGCCAGCAACCGAGGTAGCGGGGACTACAATGAGCAGTTCTTC. Residues: CASNRGSGDYNEQFF. This chain uses TRBV12-3 or TRBV12-4 with TRBJ2-1; the match to TRBD2 covers 8 bases. CDR3 length equals 15 residues. Trimming cost V 7 bases and J 3 bases; bases outside gene matches: 8.

This clonotype was counted many times. CDR3 in DNA: TGTGCCAGCAGTGATTCAGGGTTGGGTGAGCAGTTCTTC. Protein product: CASSDSGLGEQFF. The chain carries TRBV6-4 and TRBJ2-1; tentative D call: TRBD1 (5 bases). Germline CDR1 MRHNA, CDR2 SNTAGT. V gave up 3 bases and J gave up 9 bases, with 12 bases separating them. This CDR3 spans 13 amino acids.

The sample holds many counts of this clonotype. The V and J genes are TRBV20-1 and TRBJ1-3; the match to TRBD1 covers 7 bases. Germline lookup yields CDR1 DFQATT and CDR2 SNEGSKA (reference sequence). This CDR3 has 14 residues. V was clipped by 3 bases and J by 3 bases; unmatched bases: 5. Written as DNA, the CDR3 is TGCAGTGCTAGGGACGACAGGGTTGGAAACACCATATATTTT. Residues: CSARDDRVGNTIYF.

The sample holds a few counts of this clonotype. The J gene is TRBJ1-4, the V gene TRBV7-3; TRBD1 is a possible D gene (5 bases). The CDR3 sequence is 15 residues long. Germline CDR1 reads SGHTA; CDR2 reads FQGTGA. Trimming took off 2 bases at V and 4 bases at J, with 11 bases between the two ends. DNA for the CDR3: TGTGCCAGCAGCTTACAGGGAGGGCTTAATGAAAAACTGTTTTTT. It specifies CASSLQGGLNEKLFF. The full variable domain, rest sourced from reference TRBV7-3 and TRBJ1-4, is GAGVSQTPSNKVTEKGKYVELRCDPISGHTALYWYRQSLGQGPEFLIYFQGTGAADDSGLPNDRFFAVRPEGSVSTLKIQRTERGDSAVYLCASSLQGGLNEKLFFGSGTQLSVL.